This entry lists 19 T cell receptor beta chains sequenced from one sample in a study of human T cells and chemical hapten exposure. TCRdb fed the RACE reads into MiXCR, producing one record per CDR3 protein. The table shows about 74,000 distinct CDR3 sequences, with about 15% occurring only once. Time point denoted: pre-sensitization, week 0. The treatment was: therapeutic diphenylcyclopropenone sensitization with weekly scalp DPC. The specimen was whole blood, collected in connection with sensitization to the hapten diphenylcyclopropenone (DPC). These receptors originate from a woman aged 45-65 years with alopecia areata. Some clones in this sample may be carry-over from other donors' samples.

This clonotype was counted ten times or more. The V call is TRBV5-8, the J call TRBJ1-5; 8 nucleotides match TRBD1. Looked up from germline, CDR1 is SGHTS and CDR2 is YDEGEE. The CDR3 is 17 residues long. Trimming removed 1 base from V and 2 bases from J; junction bases left unmatched: 8. The CDR3 spells CASSLRVEDRGNQPQHF. The CDR3 DNA reads TGTGCCAGCAGCTTGAGGGTGGAGGACAGGGGCAATCAGCCCCAGCATTTT.

The chain links TRBV7-6 to TRBJ2-1, with 12 positions matching TRBD2. In germline, CDR1 is SGHVS, CDR2 FNYEAQ. This CDR3 contains 16 residues. Trimming cost V 6 bases and J 7 bases; bases outside gene matches: 10. CDR3 loop: CASSAMGLAGGNEQFF. CDR3 coding DNA: TGTGCCAGCAGTGCTATGGGGCTAGCGGGAGGGAATGAGCAGTTCTTC.

This clonotype has a handful of counts. The chain couples TRBV20-1 to TRBJ2-1, with 12 bases identical to TRBD2. CDR1 and CDR2 (germline): DFQATT, SNEGSKA (reference sequence). The CDR3 totals 15 residues. V lost 5 bases to trimming and J lost 4 bases; unmatched junction nucleotides: 6. DNA of the CDR3: TGCAGTGCTGGGGGCGGACTAGCGGGGTACAATGAGCAGTTCTTC. Amino acids: CSAGGGLAGYNEQFF.

Many counts were recorded for this clonotype. This chain joins TRBV14 and TRBJ1-1; D is ambiguous. Deletions cut 5 bases from V and 0 bases from J, with 10 bases between. The germline gives CDR1 SGHDN, CDR2 FVKESK. This CDR3 spans 14 amino acids. The CDR3: CASSSLTVNTEAFF. In nucleotides, the CDR3 is TGTGCCAGCAGCTCACTAACTGTGAACACTGAAGCTTTCTTT.

This chain connects TRBV20-1 to TRBJ2-7; 13 bases agree with TRBD2. Per the germline V gene, CDR1 is DFQATT and CDR2 is SNEGSKA (reference sequence). Losses at the gene ends were 3 bases for V and 5 bases for J; bases not matched to a gene: 10. CDR3 length equals 16 residues. The CDR3 DNA reads as TGCAGTGCTAGTGTAGGACTAGCGGGAGTAAGAAACGAGCAGTACTTC. Its protein product is CSASVGLAGVRNEQYF.

Only a few counts were recorded for this clonotype. The V and J genes are TRBV2 and TRBJ2-2; unclear D gene. This CDR3 has 15 amino acids. Germline-derived CDR1 and CDR2 are SNHLY and FYNNEI. Trimming shortened V by 6 bases and J by 6 bases, and 17 bases separated the two germline ends. The CDR3 here is CASRRYDVPAGELFF. The DNA of the CDR3 is TGTGCCAGCAGAAGATACGACGTACCCGCCGGGGAGCTGTTTTTT.

There are a few counts of this clonotype. This chain uses TRBV7-2 with TRBJ2-3, with D uncertain. CDR3 length equals 13 residues. V lost 2 bases, J lost 4 bases, and 7 bases lay in between. The germline V gene has CDR1 SGHTA and CDR2 FQGNSA. The CDR3 DNA reads TGTGCCAGCAGCTTACAGATCCCAGATACGCAGTATTTT. Translated, it gives CASSLQIPDTQYF.

The sample holds a few counts of this clonotype. J is TRBJ1-2 and V is TRBV20-1; D is unresolved. CDR1 is DFQATT, CDR2 SNEGSKA, per germline (reference sequence). Trimming left V 3 bases short and J 10 bases short, with 15 bases between. The CDR3 covers 12 residues. The CDR3 spells CSASPAQAVYTF. For the CDR3, the DNA is TGCAGTGCTAGTCCGGCTCAGGCGGTCTACACCTTC.

J is TRBJ1-1 and V is TRBV12-3 or TRBV12-4; D uncertain. With 2 bases removed from V and 0 bases from J, the gap between germline ends came to 7 bases. CDR3 length: 14 amino acids. The DNA of the CDR3 is TGTGCCAGCAGTTTACATGATATGAACACTGAAGCTTTCTTT. Translated: CASSLHDMNTEAFF.

This clonotype appeared a few times. This chain links TRBV19 with TRBJ2-1; a weak D match, TRBD1 (5 bases). V lost 5 bases and J 6 bases, leaving 17 bases between the germline ends. Germline V gives CDR1 LNHDA, CDR2 SQIVND (reference sequence). The length of the CDR3 is 15 residues. This CDR3 reads CASSDARPRGNEQFF. CDR3 in DNA: TGTGCCAGTAGTGATGCCCGGCCAAGGGGCAATGAGCAGTTCTTC.

This chain joins TRBV19 and TRBJ2-1; the D is unclear. The CDR3 runs to 14 residues. V gave up 8 bases and J gave up 0 bases, with 11 bases separating them. Germline CDR1 LNHDA, CDR2 SQIVND (reference sequence). The CDR3 sequence: CASSDVSSYNEQFF. The CDR3 DNA reads as TGTGCCAGTTCCGACGTAAGCTCCTACAATGAGCAGTTCTTC.

This clonotype was detected only a few times. J is TRBJ1-3 and V is TRBV7-6; weak D call: TRBD1 (5 bases). V lost 3 bases, J lost 1 base, and 10 bases lay in between. The CDR3 is 15 residues long. Germline V CDR1 and CDR2: SGHVS, FNYEAQ. The CDR3 region has the DNA TGTGCCAGCAGCTTGGCGGACATTTCTGGAAACACCATATATTTT. Its translation is CASSLADISGNTIYF.

This clonotype was counted only a few times. V usage is TRBV7-9 and J usage is TRBJ2-6; TRBD1 agrees at 10 bases. The V and J ends lost 5 bases and 1 base, in that order; junction bases with no gene match: 8. This CDR3 spans 18 amino acids. Germline CDR1 and CDR2: SEHNR and FQNEAQ (reference sequence). DNA for the CDR3: TGTGCCAGCAGCCCGGGACAGGGGAGGTTTTCTGGGGCCAACGTCCTGACTTTC. Its protein product is CASSPGQGRFSGANVLTF.

The J gene is TRBJ2-1, the V gene TRBV7-9; 13 nucleotides align to TRBD2. CDR1 SEHNR and CDR2 FQNEAQ come from the germline V gene (reference sequence). J gave up 3 bases and V 5 bases, and 4 bases lay outside the gene matches. This CDR3 has 16 amino acids. The CDR3 sequence is CASSRLAGGLYNEQFF. In DNA, the CDR3 is TGTGCCAGCAGCAGACTAGCGGGGGGCCTCTACAATGAGCAGTTCTTC. Variable domain in full (rest from reference TRBV7-9 and TRBJ2-1): DTGVSQNPRHKITKRGQNVTFRCDPISEHNRLYWYRQTLGQGPEFLTYFQNEAQLEKSRLLSDRFSAERPKGSFSTLEIQRTEQGDSAMYLCASSRLAGGLYNEQFFGPGTRLTVL.

This clonotype was detected a few times. The chain couples TRBV19 to TRBJ1-2; 11 bases map to TRBD1. V gave up 5 bases and J gave up 5 bases; unmatched junction bases: 13. The CDR3 runs to 17 residues. Germline V gene lookup returns CDR1 LNHDA and CDR2 SQIVND (reference sequence). The CDR3 here is CASSPEAPGQGVYGYTF. CDR3 coding DNA: TGTGCCAGTAGTCCCGAGGCTCCGGGACAGGGGGTTTATGGCTACACCTTC.

This clonotype was seen at least ten times. CDR3 bases: TGTGCCAGCAGTCCCCAGGGACAGGGCTACGAGCAGTACTTC. Amino acid sequence: CASSPQGQGYEQYF. The chain carries TRBV27 and TRBJ2-7; 9 nucleotides agree with TRBD1. This CDR3 has 14 amino acids. Germline V CDR1 and CDR2: MNHEY, SMNVEV (reference sequence). V lost 5 bases and J lost 3; bases outside the gene matches: 5.

This clonotype has just a few counts. The rearrangement uses TRBV27 and TRBJ1-6; D possibly corresponds to TRBD1 (5 bases). Looked up from germline, CDR1 is MNHEY and CDR2 is SMNVEV (reference sequence). V lost 2 bases and J 7 bases, leaving 12 bases between the germline ends. The CDR3 has 15 residues. As DNA, the CDR3 is TGTGCCAGCAGTTTACGGGGCAGGAGGAATTCACCCCTCCACTTT. Residues: CASSLRGRRNSPLHF.

DNA for the CDR3: TGTGCCAGCAAGTCGACAAACGGAAACACCATATATTTT. Protein sequence: CASKSTNGNTIYF. V gene TRBV28 combines with J gene TRBJ1-3; no reliable D call. V lost 7 bases and J 4 bases, leaving 11 bases between the germline ends. Germline CDR1 and CDR2: MDHEN and SYDVKM. This CDR3 contains 13 residues.

This clonotype was seen a few times. The chain couples TRBV28 to TRBJ1-5; D remains ambiguous. V lost 3 bases to trimming and J lost 6 bases, with 9 bases between them. This CDR3 region has 13 residues. The V gene's germline CDR1 is MDHEN and CDR2 SYDVKM. Here the CDR3 reads CASSFKGSQPQHF. In nucleotides, the CDR3 is TGTGCCAGCAGTTTCAAGGGATCTCAGCCCCAGCATTTT.